This T cell receptor beta chain came from a study of beta chain features in type 1 diabetes. Study as a whole: There was similarity between patients and healthy donors in age, gender and cell yields.

Reverse transcribing all isolated RNA meant expressed TCRB transcripts were sequenced. This table comes from immunoSEQ multiplex PCR, and its TCRdb copy is limited to in-frame clones, with some not included. The sample consists of roughly 730,000 clones, around an eighth of them appearing once. Trimming took off 4 bases at V and 2 bases at J, with 15 bases between the two ends. The CDR3 covers 14 residues. Per the germline V gene, CDR1 is SQVTM and CDR2 is ANQGSEA. Study-level findings and limits: Within patients, naive, central memory and Treg TCRB repertoires seemed more similar than within healthy donors. Small HLA sub-analyses could not settle whether HLA shapes TCRB rearrangement. Type 1 diabetes patients had moderately but significantly shorter TCRB CDR3s in all four CD4+ subsets.

Only a few counts were recorded for this clone. Its target is not known. The sequenced material came from naive CD4+ T cells from blood. This TCR was recovered from a man younger than 35 with type 1 diabetes. This chain links TRBV29-1 with TRBJ2-7; the D is unclear. Here the CDR3 DNA reads TGCAGCGTTGGGGGAAGGTCCCCAGCCTACGAGCAGTACTTC. Translating gives CSVGGRSPAYEQYF.